Presented here are 6 T cell receptor delta chains from one specimen sequenced in a study of Vδ1+ human thymocytes. Findings and caveats of the study: Highly polyclonal TRG and TRD repertoires with Gaussian CDR3 length distributions appeared in thymus.

RNA was extracted from the cells and then reverse transcribed. The CDR3 regions were amplified by multiplex PCR from V-gene primers to a constant-region primer. TCRdb re-called clones from the multiplex PCR reads via CATT. The sample includes about 55,000 delta-chain clones, 15% of them seen just once. These receptors are not linked to any known antigen. Material for sequencing was Vdelta1+ gamma-delta thymocytes from the thymus. Subset here: FACS-sorted CD3+ TCRalphabeta- TCRVdelta1+ TCRVdelta2- thymocytes. Receptors were obtained from a boy younger than two who had congenital heart surgery.

The V gene is TRDV1, the J gene TRDJ1, with unresolved D. Trimming shortened V by 2 bases and J by 0 bases, and 22 bases separated the two germline ends. Germline-derived CDR1 and CDR2 are TSWWSYY and QGS. The length of the CDR3 is 19 residues. CDR3 loop: CALGESPAPRHLYTDKLIF. DNA for the CDR3: TGTGCTCTTGGGGAATCACCCGCGCCCCGCCACCTGTACACCGATAAACTCATCTTT.

The chain has TRDV1 and TRDJ2; D remains ambiguous. Germline V gives CDR1 TSWWSYY, CDR2 QGS. The CDR3 consists of 14 residues. Trimming took 6 bases from V and 6 from J, leaving 14 bases between them. The CDR3 sequence is CALGPNHRAAQLFF. CDR3 sequence (DNA): TGTGCTCTTGGCCCCAACCACCGGGCAGCACAACTCTTCTTT.

Only a few counts were recorded for this clone. The V call is TRDV1, the J call TRDJ2; 9 bases match TRDD3. Germline CDR1 TSWWSYY, CDR2 QGS. Unmatched junction bases numbered 19, after V lost 4 bases and J lost 1 base. There are 21 residues in the CDR3. For the CDR3, the DNA is TGTGCTCTTGGGGTCACTATTTACTGGGGGACCTGGGAGAGTTTGACAGCACAACTCTTCTTT. It is translated as CALGVTIYWGTWESLTAQLFF.

This clone was seen a few times. This sequence joins TRDV1 and TRDJ1; TRDD3 matches 10 bases. CDR1 and CDR2 (germline): TSWWSYY, QGS. After removal of 4 bases from V and 1 base from J, the junction contained 24 bases not matched to a gene. This CDR3 spans 22 amino acids. CDR3 amino acids: CALGGFNSIWGILSQGTDKLIF. CDR3 DNA sequence: TGTGCTCTTGGGGGCTTCAATAGCATTTGGGGGATACTTTCACAGGGCACCGATAAACTCATCTTT.

The V call is TRDV2, the J call TRDJ2, with TRDD3 matching over 7 bases. V was clipped by 0 bases and J by 0 bases; unmatched bases: 48. The germline CDR1 and CDR2 sequences are GEAIGNYY and EKD. CDR3 length: 31 amino acids. CDR3 residues: CACDTGVGDEPYSKVFRNDACGSALTAQLFF. The CDR3 DNA reads TGTGCCTGTGACACCGGGGTGGGGGACGAGCCTTATAGCAAGGTTTTTCGTAATGATGCCTGTGGTAGTGCTTTGACAGCACAACTCTTCTTT.

V is TRDV1 and J is TRDJ1, with 9 bases identical to TRDD2. This CDR3 is 16 amino acids long. V lost 5 bases, J lost 0 bases, and 7 bases stayed unmatched. Germline-derived CDR1 and CDR2 are TSWWSYY and QGS. The DNA of the CDR3 is TGTGCTCTTGGGACCCTTCCTACACGAGACACCGATAAACTCATCTTT. It specifies CALGTLPTRDTDKLIF.